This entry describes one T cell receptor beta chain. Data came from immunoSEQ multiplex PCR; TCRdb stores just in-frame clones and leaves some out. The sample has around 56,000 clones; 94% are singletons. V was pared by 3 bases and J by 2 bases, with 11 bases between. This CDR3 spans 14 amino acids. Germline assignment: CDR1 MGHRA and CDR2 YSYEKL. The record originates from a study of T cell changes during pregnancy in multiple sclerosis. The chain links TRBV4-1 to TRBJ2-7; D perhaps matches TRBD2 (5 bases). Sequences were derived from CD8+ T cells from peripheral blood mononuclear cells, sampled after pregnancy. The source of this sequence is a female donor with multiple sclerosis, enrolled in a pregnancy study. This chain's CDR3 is CASSQKDLAYEQYF. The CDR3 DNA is TGCGCCAGCAGCCAGAAGGACTTAGCCTACGAGCAGTACTTC.